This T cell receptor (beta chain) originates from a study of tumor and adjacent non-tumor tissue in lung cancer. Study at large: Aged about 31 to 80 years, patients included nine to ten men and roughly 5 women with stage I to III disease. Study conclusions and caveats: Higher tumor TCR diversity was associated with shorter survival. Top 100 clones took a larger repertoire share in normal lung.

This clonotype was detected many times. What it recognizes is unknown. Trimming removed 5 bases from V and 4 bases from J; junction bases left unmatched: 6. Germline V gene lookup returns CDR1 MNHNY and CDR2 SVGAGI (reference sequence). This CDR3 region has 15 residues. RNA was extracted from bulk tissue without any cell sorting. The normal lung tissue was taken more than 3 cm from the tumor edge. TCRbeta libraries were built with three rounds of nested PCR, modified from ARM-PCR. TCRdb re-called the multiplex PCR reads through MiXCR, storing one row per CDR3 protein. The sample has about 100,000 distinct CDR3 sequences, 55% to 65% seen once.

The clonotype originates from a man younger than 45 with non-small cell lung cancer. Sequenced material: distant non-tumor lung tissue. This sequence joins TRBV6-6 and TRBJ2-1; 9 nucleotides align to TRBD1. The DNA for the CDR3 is TGTGCCAGCAGTCACCCGGGACAGGGATACAATGAGCAGTTCTTC. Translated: CASSHPGQGYNEQFF.